This paragraph reports one TCR beta chain. Its specificity is unknown. Clones were read by immunoSEQ multiplex PCR, and TCRdb kept only the in-frame ones, dropping some. The data contain more than 35,000 clones, approximately 80% of them singletons. Per the germline V gene, CDR1 is MNHNS and CDR2 is SASEGT. The V segment lost 2 bases and the J segment 0 bases; nucleotides outside the gene matches: 15. This CDR3 is 20 amino acids long. These data originate in a study of OX40 agonist ivuxolimab in advanced cancers. Whole-study context: The study enrolled dose-escalation patients with hepatocellular carcinoma, melanoma, renal cell or head and neck cancer. Study observations and caveats: Compared with CD4+, CD8+ T cells on average had more expanded clones.

The sequencing here drew on CD4+ or CD8+ T cells sorted from blood, taken in a trial of the OX40 agonist ivuxolimab. The clonotype originates from an adult with an advanced solid tumor such as melanoma, head and neck, liver or kidney cancer. The gene calls are TRBV6-1 and TRBJ2-7; 11 bases agree with TRBD2. The CDR3 loop is CASSELVRASGGLSSYEQYF. CDR3 nucleotide sequence: TGTGCCAGCAGTGAACTTGTAAGGGCTAGCGGGGGGCTAAGCTCCTACGAGCAGTACTTC.